Following are 8 T cell receptor beta chains from one sample sequenced in a study of blood T cell repertoires in COVID-19 (dated by TCRdb to the early 2020s). Library prep was done by the immunoSEQ multiplex PCR assay. In TCRdb, the immuneACCESS table is reduced to in-frame sequences with V and J assigned. These tables do not hold every clone; where another copy was compared, an unresolved V gene accounts for under half, and the others remain unexplained. The sample contains roughly 200,000 clones, around nine tenths of them found a single time. About 7% of the sample is taken by the ten largest. The source material was peripheral blood. The receptors originated from a man in his forties with acute or convalescent COVID-19.

This clone was seen a handful of times. The rearrangement uses TRBV10-2 and TRBJ1-2; possible D gene TRBD1, 5 bases. V lost 2 bases and J 6 bases, leaving 16 bases between the germline ends. This CDR3 is 15 amino acids long. Germline V gives CDR1 WSHSY, CDR2 SAAADI. The CDR3 nucleotides read TGCGCCAGCAGTGAGGCGGGACCCCAGGCTGATGGCTACACCTTC. Translated: CASSEAGPQADGYTF.

The V call is TRBV30, the J call TRBJ2-7; 10 nucleotides match TRBD1. In germline, CDR1 is GTSNPN, CDR2 SVGIG (reference sequence). This CDR3 has 14 amino acids. Losses at the gene ends were 5 bases for V and 0 bases for J; bases not matched to a gene: 4. CDR3 loop: CAWDRGLSSYEQYF. In nucleotides, the CDR3 is TGTGCCTGGGACAGGGGGCTTAGCTCCTACGAGCAGTACTTC.

J is TRBJ2-3 and V is TRBV3-1 (or the pseudogene TRBV3-2); TRBD2 matches at 7 bases. Trimming took 4 bases from V and 3 from J; bases not matched to a gene: 7. In germline, CDR1 is LGHDT, CDR2 YNNKEL (reference sequence). This CDR3 has 15 residues. The CDR3 is CASSPGTMGTDTQYF. The CDR3 DNA sequence: TGTGCCAGCAGCCCCGGGACTATGGGTACAGATACGCAGTATTTT.

This clone was found once. The chain couples TRBV20-1 to TRBJ2-7, with D possibly being TRBD1 (5 bases). The CDR3 is 14 residues long. CDR1 and CDR2 from the germline V gene are DFQATT and SNEGSKA (reference sequence). V was clipped by 3 bases and J by 3 bases, with 15 bases between them. CDR3 residues: CSASKGQGSYEQYF. In DNA, the CDR3 is TGCAGTGCTAGTAAAGGGCAGGGTAGCTACGAGCAGTACTTC.

This chain connects TRBV7-6 to TRBJ2-3, with D tentatively TRBD1 (6 bases). CDR1 and CDR2 (germline): SGHVS, FNYEAQ. Trimming shortened V by 5 bases and J by 3 bases, and 15 bases separated the two germline ends. The CDR3 totals 15 residues. The CDR3 sequence is CASSTRDKGTDTQYF. The CDR3 DNA reads TGTGCCAGCAGCACCCGGGACAAAGGGACAGATACGCAGTATTTT.

This chain links TRBV4-3 with TRBJ2-1; D is perhaps TRBD2 (5 bases). Germline V gene lookup returns CDR1 LGHNA and CDR2 YSLEER. Trimming pared 0 bases from V and 9 bases from J, leaving 9 bases between. This CDR3 spans 13 amino acids. This CDR3 is CASSQEVGSEQFF. The CDR3 nucleotides are TGCGCCAGCAGCCAAGAGGTAGGGAGTGAGCAGTTCTTC.

V gene TRBV5-1 combines with J gene TRBJ1-6; D ambiguous. Looked up from germline, CDR1 is SGHRS and CDR2 is YFSETQ. This CDR3 region has 15 residues. The V end was cut by 2 bases, the J end by 7 bases, with 13 bases between. This CDR3 reads CASSFRLEGNSPLHF. Here the CDR3 DNA reads TGCGCCAGCAGCTTTCGACTCGAGGGCAATTCACCCCTCCACTTT.

This rearrangement joins TRBV7-9 to TRBJ2-7, with a weak D call TRBD2 (6 bases). This CDR3 is 13 amino acids long. Trimming shortened V by 5 bases and J by 3 bases, and 11 bases separated the two germline ends. Germline V lookup: CDR1 SEHNR, CDR2 FQNEAQ (reference sequence). The CDR3, as DNA: TGTGCCAGCAGCCAGGGACTGATCTACGAGCAGTACTTC. The encoded protein is CASSQGLIYEQYF.